This T cell receptor beta chain was profiled in a study of radiation and T cells in renal cell carcinoma. Overall study context: Nephrectomy followed 15 Gy stereotactic body radiation by 4 weeks.

Comments on this clone: Its specificity is unknown.

Germline-derived CDR1 and CDR2 are SQVTM and ANQGSEA. The CDR3 is 14 amino acids. The time point was: baseline pretreatment blood. Documented treatment: 15 Gy SBRT to primary tumor, nephrectomy 4 weeks later. Radiation-treated patients gave blood at baseline, week 2 and week 4. The tumor was a clear cell renal cell carcinoma. Whole-study findings and limits: Top tumor clonotypes rose in blood 2 weeks post-radiation, then contracted.

Libraries were prepared by immunoSEQ multiplex PCR; TCRdb keeps only in-frame clonotypes and omits some of them. Of 130,000 or so clones listed, roughly 83% are singletons. This sequence originates from a woman between 45 and 65 years old with renal cell carcinoma. The sequencing here drew on blood, taken from a patient whose treatment included radiotherapy and nephrectomy. This chain uses TRBV29-1 with TRBJ2-5, with unresolved D. The CDR3 is CSAGRAFLGETQYF. In DNA form, the CDR3 reads TGCAGTGCTGGTCGGGCTTTCTTAGGAGAGACCCAGTACTTC.